This entry describes one T cell receptor beta chain. Using immunoSEQ multiplex PCR, the repertoire was profiled, and TCRdb retains in-frame clones only, with some absent. Of approximately 15,000 clones in the sample, less than 90% were seen once. The data belong to a study of OX40 agonist ivuxolimab in advanced cancers. For the study at large: Across the patients, intravenous ivuxolimab was delivered every 2 weeks at 0.01 to 10 mg/kg. Earlier treatment with anti-PD-1, anti-PD-L1 or anti-CTLA-4 was permitted, and approximately 38% had received some. Partial responses were achieved by three patients: one hepatocellular carcinoma, two cutaneous melanoma.

The sample was CD4+ or CD8+ T cells sorted from blood, taken in a trial of the OX40 agonist ivuxolimab. The TCR comes from an adult with an advanced solid tumor such as melanoma, head and neck, liver or kidney cancer.

This CDR3 is CASSLWGNEQFF. CDR3 nucleotides: TGTGCCAGCAGTTTATGGGGTAATGAGCAGTTCTTC. This chain uses TRBV27 with TRBJ2-1, with D hard to call. In germline, CDR1 is MNHEY, CDR2 SMNVEV (reference sequence). Deletions cut 1 base from V and 7 bases from J, with 5 bases between. The CDR3 has 12 amino acids.